The clone carrying this T cell receptor beta chain was detected ten times or more. RNA transcripts were the source from which TCR beta CDR3 regions were amplified. RT-PCR in the first round used HTBI primers; a second-round multiplex PCR followed. TCRdb used MiXCR to reprocess the multiplex PCR reads, holding one entry per CDR3 protein. Found here are around 1.1 million distinct CDR3 sequences, approximately 35% of them singletons; the top ten hold 11%. This specimen comes from a study of Graves' ophthalmopathy and Graves' hyperthyroidism. Germline V gene data show CDR1 as SGHVS and CDR2 as FQNEAQ. The CDR3 is made up of 14 amino acids. The junction had 5 bases not matched to a gene; V was cut back by 2 bases and J by 5 bases.

Sequencing input: peripheral blood or thyroid tissue (not recorded which). The chain employs TRBV7-8 and TRBJ2-5; 7 nucleotides agree with TRBD2. The receptor was isolated from an adult man with Graves' hyperthyroidism. The CDR3 coding sequence is TGTGCCAGCAGCTTAAGCGGGGTGCGGGAGACCCAGTACTTC. This translates into CASSLSGVRETQYF.